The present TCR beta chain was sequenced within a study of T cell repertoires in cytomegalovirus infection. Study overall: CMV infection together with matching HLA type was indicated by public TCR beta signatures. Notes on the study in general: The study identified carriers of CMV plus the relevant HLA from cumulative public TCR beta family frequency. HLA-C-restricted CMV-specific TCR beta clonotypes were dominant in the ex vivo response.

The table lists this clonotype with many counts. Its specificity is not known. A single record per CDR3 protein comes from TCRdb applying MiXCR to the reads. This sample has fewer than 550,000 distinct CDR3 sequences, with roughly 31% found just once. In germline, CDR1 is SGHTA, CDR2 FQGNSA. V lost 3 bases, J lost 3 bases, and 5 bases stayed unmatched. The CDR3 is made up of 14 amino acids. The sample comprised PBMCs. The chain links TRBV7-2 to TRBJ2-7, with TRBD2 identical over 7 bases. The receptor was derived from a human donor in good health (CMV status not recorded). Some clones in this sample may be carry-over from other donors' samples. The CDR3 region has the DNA TGTGCCAGCAGCTTGGAGCGGGGCCTCTACGAGCAGTACTTC. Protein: CASSLERGLYEQYF.